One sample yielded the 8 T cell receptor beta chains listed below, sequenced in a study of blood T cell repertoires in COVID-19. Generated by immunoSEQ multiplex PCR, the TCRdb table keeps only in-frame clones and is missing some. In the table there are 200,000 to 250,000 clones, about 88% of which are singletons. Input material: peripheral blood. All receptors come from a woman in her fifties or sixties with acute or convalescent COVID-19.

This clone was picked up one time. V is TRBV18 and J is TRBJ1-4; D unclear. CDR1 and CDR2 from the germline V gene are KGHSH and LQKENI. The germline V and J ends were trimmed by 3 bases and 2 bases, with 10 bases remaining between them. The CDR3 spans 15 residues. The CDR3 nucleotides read TGTGCCAGCTCACCGGCCGGGTCGACTAATGAAAAACTGTTTTTT. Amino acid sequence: CASSPAGSTNEKLFF.

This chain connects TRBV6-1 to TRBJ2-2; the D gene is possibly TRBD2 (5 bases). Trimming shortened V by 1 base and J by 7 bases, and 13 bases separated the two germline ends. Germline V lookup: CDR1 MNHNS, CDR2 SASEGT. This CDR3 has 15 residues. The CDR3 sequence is CASSEGGERNGELFF. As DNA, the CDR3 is TGTGCCAGCAGTGAAGGTGGGGAGAGAAACGGGGAGCTGTTTTTT.

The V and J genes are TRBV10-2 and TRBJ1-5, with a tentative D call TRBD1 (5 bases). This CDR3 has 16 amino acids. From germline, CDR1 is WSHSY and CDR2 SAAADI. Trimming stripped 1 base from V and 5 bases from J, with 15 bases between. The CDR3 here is CASSEFETAKYQPQHF. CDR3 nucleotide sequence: TGCGCCAGCAGTGAGTTTGAGACAGCGAAGTATCAGCCCCAGCATTTT.

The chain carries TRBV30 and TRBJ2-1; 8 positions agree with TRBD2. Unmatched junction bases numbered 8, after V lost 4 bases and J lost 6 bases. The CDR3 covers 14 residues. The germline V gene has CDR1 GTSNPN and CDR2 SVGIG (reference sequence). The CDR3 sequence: CAWTGTRLVNEQFF. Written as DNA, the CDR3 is TGTGCCTGGACCGGGACTAGACTCGTCAATGAGCAGTTCTTC.

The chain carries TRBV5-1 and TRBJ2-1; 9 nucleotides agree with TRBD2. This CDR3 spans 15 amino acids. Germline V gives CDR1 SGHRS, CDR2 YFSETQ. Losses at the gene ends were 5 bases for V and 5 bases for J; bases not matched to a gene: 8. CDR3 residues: CASRRSGRTNNEQFF. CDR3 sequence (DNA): TGCGCCAGCAGAAGGAGCGGGAGGACTAACAATGAGCAGTTCTTC.

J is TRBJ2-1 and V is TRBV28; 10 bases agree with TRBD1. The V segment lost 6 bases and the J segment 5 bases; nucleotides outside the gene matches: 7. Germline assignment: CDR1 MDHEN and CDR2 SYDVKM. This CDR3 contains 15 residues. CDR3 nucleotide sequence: TGTGCCAGCAGCCATGACAGGGGGCTTAACAATGAGCAGTTCTTC. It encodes CASSHDRGLNNEQFF.

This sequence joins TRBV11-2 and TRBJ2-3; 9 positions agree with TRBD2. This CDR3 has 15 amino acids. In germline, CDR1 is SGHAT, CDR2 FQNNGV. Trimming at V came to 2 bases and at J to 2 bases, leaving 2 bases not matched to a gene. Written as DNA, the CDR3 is TGTGCCAGCAGCTTAAGACTAGCGGACACAGATACGCAGTATTTT. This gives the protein CASSLRLADTDTQYF.

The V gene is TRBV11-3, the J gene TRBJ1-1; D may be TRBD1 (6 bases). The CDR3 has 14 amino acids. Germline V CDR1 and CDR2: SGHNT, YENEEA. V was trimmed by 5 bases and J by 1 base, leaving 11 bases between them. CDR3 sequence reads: CASSPGGANTEAFF. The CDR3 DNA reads TGTGCCAGCAGCCCCGGGGGGGCGAACACTGAAGCTTTCTTT.